The clone carrying this TCR beta chain was detected only once. As yet, its antigen is unknown. Researchers ran the PCR with 60 Vbeta and 13 Jbeta primers. TCRdb's table, derived via immunoSEQ multiplex PCR, lists solely in-frame clones and lacks some. The sample yields about 52,000 clones, around three fifths seen once. The V gene's germline CDR1 is SGHTA and CDR2 FQGTGA. Between the trimmed V and J ends, which lost 5 bases and 5 bases, there was a span of 12 bases. This CDR3 has 13 amino acids. These data are taken from a study of cytomegalovirus exposure and HLA in healthy donors. Study overall: Approximately 200 million T cells yielded fewer than 120 million unique TCR beta sequences in earlier analysis.

Notes on the study in general: More clonal expansion characterized HLA-associated TCR beta chains than equally common others in a later analysis. It emerged from a later analysis that several of the most significant clusters appeared to be linked to common viral pathogens.

The chain combines TRBV7-3 with TRBJ1-1; no firm D call. The sequence was obtained from a human donor in good health. The sample was PBMCs. The CDR3 nucleotides are TGTGCCAGCAGCCTTTCCCCGGGGACTGAAGCTTTCTTT. Its protein is CASSLSPGTEAFF.